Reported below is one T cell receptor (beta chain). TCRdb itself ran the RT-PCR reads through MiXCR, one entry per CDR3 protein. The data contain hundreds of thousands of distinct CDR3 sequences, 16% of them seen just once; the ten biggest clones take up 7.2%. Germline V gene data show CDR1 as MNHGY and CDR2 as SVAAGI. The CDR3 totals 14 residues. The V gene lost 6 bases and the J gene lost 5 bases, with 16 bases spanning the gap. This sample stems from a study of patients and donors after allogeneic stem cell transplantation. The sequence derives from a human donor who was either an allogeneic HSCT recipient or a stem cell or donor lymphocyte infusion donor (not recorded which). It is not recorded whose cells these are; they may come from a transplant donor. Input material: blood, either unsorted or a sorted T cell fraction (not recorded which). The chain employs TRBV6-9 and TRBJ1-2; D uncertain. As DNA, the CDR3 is TGTGCCAGCAGCCCAACGGTTGGGGAGTATGGCTACACCTTC. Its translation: CASSPTVGEYGYTF.